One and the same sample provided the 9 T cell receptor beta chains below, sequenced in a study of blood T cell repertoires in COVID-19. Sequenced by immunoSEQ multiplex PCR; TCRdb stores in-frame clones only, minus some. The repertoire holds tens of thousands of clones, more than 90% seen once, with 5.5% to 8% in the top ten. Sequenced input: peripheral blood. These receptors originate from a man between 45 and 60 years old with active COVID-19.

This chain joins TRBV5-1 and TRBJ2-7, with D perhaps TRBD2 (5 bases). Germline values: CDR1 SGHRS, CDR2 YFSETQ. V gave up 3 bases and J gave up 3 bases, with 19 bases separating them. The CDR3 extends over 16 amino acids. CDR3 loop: CASSYELGGSHYEQYF. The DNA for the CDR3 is TGCGCCAGCAGCTACGAATTGGGTGGGAGCCACTACGAGCAGTACTTC. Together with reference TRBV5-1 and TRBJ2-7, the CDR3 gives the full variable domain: KAGVTQTPRYLIKTRGQQVTLSCSPISGHRSVSWYQQTPGQGLQFLFEYFSETQRNKGNFPGRFSGRQFSNSRSEMNVSTLELGDSALYLCASSYELGGSHYEQYFGPGTRLTVT.

The CDR3 protein is CASSFLQGPGQPQHF. CDR3 DNA sequence: TGTGCCAGCAGTTTTCTACAGGGCCCCGGGCAGCCCCAGCATTTT. The chain has TRBV6-2 or TRBV6-3 and TRBJ1-5; possibly TRBD1 for D (6 bases). The V and J ends lost 4 bases and 7 bases respectively, with 17 bases between them. From germline, CDR1 is MNHEY and CDR2 SVGEGT. The CDR3 totals 15 residues.

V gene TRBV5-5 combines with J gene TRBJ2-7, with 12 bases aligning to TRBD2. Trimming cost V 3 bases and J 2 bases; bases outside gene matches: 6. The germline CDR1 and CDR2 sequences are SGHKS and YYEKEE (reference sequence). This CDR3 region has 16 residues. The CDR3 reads CASSWLRLAGAYEQYF. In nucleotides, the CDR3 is TGTGCCAGCAGCTGGCTCAGACTAGCGGGGGCCTACGAGCAGTACTTC.

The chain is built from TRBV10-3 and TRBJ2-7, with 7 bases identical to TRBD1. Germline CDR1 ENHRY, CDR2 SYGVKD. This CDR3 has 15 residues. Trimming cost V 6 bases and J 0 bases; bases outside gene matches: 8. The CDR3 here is CAISFTGTASYEQYF. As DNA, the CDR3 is TGTGCCATCAGCTTCACCGGGACAGCCTCCTACGAGCAGTACTTC.

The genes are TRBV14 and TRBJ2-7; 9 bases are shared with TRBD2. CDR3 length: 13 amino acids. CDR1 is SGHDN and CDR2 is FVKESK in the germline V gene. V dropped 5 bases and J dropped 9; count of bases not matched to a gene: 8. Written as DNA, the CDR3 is TGTGCCAGCAGCTCTAGCGGGATGGGGAGGCAGTACTTC. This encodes CASSSSGMGRQYF.

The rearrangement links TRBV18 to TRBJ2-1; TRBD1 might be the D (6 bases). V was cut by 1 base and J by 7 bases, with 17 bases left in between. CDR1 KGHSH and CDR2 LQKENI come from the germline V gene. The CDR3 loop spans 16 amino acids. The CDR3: CASSPRVGTRTNEQFF. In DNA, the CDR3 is TGTGCCAGCTCACCACGTGTGGGGACACGGACTAATGAGCAGTTCTTC.

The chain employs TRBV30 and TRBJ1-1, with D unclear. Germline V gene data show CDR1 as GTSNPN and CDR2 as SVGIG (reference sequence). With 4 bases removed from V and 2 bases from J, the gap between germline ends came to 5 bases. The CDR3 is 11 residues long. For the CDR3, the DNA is TGTGCCTGGACCATTAACACTGAAGCTTTCTTT. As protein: CAWTINTEAFF.

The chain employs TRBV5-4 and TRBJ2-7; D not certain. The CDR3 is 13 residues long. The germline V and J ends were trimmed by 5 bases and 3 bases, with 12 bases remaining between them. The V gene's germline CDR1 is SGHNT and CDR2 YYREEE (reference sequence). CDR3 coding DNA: TGTGCCAGCAGTTTCGCGGCCGGCTACGAGCAGTACTTC. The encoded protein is CASSFAAGYEQYF.

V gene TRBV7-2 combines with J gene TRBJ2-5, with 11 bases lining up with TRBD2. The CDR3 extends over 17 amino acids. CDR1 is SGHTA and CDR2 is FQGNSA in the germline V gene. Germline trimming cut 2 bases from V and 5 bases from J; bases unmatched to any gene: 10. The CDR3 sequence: CASSLTLLAGAGETQYF. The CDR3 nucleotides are TGTGCCAGCAGCTTAACTTTACTAGCGGGGGCCGGGGAGACCCAGTACTTC.